This TCR beta chain was captured by sequencing in a study of T cell responses to AZD1222 COVID-19 vaccine. Overall study findings and caveats: Reports indicate that nearly half of spike-specific TCRs are directed at unmutated variant regions. In all cases, repertoires were sampled only after the peak T cell response. Clonal diversity was possibly underestimated, and the donors were mostly white British, with more females.

Trimming cost V 5 bases and J 4 bases, with 14 bases left between them. CDR3 size: 14 residues. CDR1 LGHDT and CDR2 YNNKEL come from the germline V gene (reference sequence). Sequenced by immunoSEQ multiplex PCR; TCRdb stores in-frame clones only, minus some. The sample records around 270,000 clones, approximately 94% being singletons. Researchers grouped second doses given at about 4 or about 12 weeks into one pool. Concerning this clone itself: Its target is unknown.

The origin of this receptor is an adult who received the AZD1222 COVID-19 vaccine. Source: peripheral blood, taken 28 days after the second AZD1222 dose. The chain has TRBV3-1 (or the pseudogene TRBV3-2) and TRBJ1-1, with TRBD1 as a possible D gene (6 bases). CDR3 region: CASSNRDTLTEAFF. CDR3 in DNA: TGTGCCAGCAGCAACCGGGACACCCTCACTGAAGCTTTCTTT.